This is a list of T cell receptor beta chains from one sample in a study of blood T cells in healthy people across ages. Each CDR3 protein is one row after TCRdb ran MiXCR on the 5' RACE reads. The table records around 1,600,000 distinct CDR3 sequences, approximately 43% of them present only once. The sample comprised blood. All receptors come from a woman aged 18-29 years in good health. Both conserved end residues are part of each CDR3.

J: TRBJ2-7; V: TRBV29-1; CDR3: CSGRRDRSSYEQYF
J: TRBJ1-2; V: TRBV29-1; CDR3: CSVVWRTSGGYTF
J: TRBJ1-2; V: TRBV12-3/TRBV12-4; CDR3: CASSIGQGANGYTF
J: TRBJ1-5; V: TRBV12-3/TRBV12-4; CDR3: CASSSGQVRNQPQHF
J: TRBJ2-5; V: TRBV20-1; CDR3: CSAREWDRGQETQYF
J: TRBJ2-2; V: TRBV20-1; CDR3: CSATIGAGELFF
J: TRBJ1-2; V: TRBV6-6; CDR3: CASSSTSNNGYTF
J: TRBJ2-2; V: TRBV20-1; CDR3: CSARGLAGKNTGELFF
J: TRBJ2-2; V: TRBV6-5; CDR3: CASSYGTTNTGELFF
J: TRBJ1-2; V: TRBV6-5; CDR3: CASSTLDYGYTF
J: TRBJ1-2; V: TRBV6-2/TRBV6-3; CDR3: CASRGSGQYYGYTF
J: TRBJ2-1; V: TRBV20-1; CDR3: CSARLGLAGGPDGYNEQFF
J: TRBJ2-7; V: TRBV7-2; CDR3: CASSFGGIIPDEQYF
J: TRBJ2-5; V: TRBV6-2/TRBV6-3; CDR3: CASSYLLAGQETQYF
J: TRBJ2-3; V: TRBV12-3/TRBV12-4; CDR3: CASSLSRAHGDTQYF
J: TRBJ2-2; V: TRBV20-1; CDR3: CSAPNGQGASGELFF
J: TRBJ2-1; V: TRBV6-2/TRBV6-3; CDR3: CATIPGQGFYNEQFF
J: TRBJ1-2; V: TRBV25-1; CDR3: CASSRPQQDYGYTF
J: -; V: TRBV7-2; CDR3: CASSLYPVVQETQFF
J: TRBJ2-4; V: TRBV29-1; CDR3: CSVAHRQVFNEQYF
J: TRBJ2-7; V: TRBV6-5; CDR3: CASSRDWRYYEQYF
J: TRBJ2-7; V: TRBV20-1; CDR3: CSARDRGLFYEQYF
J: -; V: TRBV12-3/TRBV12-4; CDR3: CASSIPGGETQYF
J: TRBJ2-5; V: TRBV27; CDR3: CASSFDRGGAQYF
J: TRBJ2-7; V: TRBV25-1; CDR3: CASSDSMPTGGGYEQYF
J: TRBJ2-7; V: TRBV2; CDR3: CASSEATGRAYEQYF
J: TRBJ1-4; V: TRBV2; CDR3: CASSHSGTGGEKLFF
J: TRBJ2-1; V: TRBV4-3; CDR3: CASSQDTSGAYNEQFF
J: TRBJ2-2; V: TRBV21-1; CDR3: CASSKVGGQGPAYTGELFF
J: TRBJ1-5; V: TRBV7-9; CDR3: CASSPPWRNQPQHF
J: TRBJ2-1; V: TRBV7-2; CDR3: CASSFGAGYYNEQFF
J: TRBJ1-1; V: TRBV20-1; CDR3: CSAIAWEDTEAFF
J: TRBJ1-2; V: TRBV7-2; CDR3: CASSNGGNPYGYTF
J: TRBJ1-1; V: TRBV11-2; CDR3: CASSHTTGNTEAFF
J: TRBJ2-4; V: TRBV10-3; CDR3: CAISPGLAVAKNIQYF
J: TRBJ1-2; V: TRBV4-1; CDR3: CASSQVLFADSTNYGYTF
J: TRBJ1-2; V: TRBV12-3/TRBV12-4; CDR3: CASSKAPGQGNYGYTF
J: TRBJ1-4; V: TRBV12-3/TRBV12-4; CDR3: CASSPGTVGSEKLFF
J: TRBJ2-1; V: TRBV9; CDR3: CASSVEQGYSYNEQFF
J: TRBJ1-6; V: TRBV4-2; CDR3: CASSQAVGVQVSLHF
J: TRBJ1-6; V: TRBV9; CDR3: CASSGIGTGGSPLHF
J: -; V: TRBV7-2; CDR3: CASSFTTQGYEQYF
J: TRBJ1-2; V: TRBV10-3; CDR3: CAISDRQGMGYTF
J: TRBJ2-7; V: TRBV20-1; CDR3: CSAAEDRVTYEQYF
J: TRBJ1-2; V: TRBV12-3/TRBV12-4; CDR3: CASTPDRGYGYTF
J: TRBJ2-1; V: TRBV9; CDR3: CVSSISGAASYNEQFF
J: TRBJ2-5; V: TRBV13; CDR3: CASSPTGMGMETQYF
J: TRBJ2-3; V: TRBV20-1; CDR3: CSARPGQGLADTQYF
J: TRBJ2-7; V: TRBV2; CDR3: CASSVAGRYEQYF
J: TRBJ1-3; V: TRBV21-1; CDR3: CASSSRRRQVASGNTIYF
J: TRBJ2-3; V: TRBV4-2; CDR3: CASSQEPQGGTDTRYF
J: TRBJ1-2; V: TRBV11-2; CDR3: CASSSQTGPRGGYTF
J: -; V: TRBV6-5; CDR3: CASSYLWTSSYEQYF
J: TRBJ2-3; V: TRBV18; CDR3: CASSPAGTPYTDTQYF
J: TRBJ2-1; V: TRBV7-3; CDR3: CASSPRTSGISSYNEQFF
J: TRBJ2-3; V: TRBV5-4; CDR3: CASSRGLAGGLDTQYF
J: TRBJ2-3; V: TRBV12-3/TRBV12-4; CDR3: CACSPGVAGYTDTQYF
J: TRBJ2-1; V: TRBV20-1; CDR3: CSASRLDWINEQFF